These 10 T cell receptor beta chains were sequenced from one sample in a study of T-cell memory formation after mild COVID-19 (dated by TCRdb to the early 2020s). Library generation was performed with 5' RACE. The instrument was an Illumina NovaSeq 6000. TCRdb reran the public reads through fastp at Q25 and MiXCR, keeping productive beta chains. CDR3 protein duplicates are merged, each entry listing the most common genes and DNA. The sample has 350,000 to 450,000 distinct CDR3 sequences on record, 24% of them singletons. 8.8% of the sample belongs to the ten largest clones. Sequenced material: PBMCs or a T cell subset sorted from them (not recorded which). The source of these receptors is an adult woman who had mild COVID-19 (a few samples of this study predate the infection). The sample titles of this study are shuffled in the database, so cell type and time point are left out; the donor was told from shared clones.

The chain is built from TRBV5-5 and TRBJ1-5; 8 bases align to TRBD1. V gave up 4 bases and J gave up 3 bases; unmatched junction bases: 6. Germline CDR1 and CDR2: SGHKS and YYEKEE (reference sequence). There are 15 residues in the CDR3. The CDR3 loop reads CASSVTGAFNQPQHF. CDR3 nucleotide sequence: TGTGCCAGCAGCGTGACAGGGGCTTTCAATCAGCCCCAGCATTTT.

CDR3 coding DNA: TGTGCCAGCAACCTCGGCCCTACTGAAGCTTTCTTT. Its protein product is CASNLGPTEAFF. V usage is TRBV7-9 and J usage is TRBJ1-1; no reliable D call. Looked up from germline, CDR1 is SEHNR and CDR2 is FQNEAQ (reference sequence). Trimming removed 7 bases at V and 5 bases at J, with 11 bases between. This CDR3 spans 12 amino acids.

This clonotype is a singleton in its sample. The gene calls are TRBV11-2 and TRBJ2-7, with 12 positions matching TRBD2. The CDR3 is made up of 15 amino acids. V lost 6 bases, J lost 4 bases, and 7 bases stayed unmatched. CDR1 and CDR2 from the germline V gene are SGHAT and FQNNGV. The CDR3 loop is CASRTTSGRGYEQYF. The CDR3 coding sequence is TGTGCCAGCAGAACGACTAGCGGGAGAGGATACGAGCAGTACTTC.

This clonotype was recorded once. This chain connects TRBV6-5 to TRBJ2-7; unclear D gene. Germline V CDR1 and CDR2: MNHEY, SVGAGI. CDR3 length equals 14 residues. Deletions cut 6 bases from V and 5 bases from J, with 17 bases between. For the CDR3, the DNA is TGTGCCAGCAGCCCCCCTGGGCCGTCCCACGAGCAGTACTTC. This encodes CASSPPGPSHEQYF.

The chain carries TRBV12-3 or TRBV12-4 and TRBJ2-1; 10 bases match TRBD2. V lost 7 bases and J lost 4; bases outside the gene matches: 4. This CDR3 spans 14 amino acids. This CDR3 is CASTTSGAYNEQFF. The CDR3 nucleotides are TGTGCCAGCACAACTAGCGGGGCTTACAATGAGCAGTTCTTC.

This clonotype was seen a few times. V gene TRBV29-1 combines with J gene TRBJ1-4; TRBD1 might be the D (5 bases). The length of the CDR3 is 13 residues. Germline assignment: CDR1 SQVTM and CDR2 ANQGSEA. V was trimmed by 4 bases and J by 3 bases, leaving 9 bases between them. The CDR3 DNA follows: TGCAGCGTTGCGGGACCGTCTAATGAAAAACTGTTTTTT. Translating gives CSVAGPSNEKLFF. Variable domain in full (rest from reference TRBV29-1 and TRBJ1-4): SAVISQKPSRDICQRGTSLTIQCQVDSQVTMMFWYRQQPGQSLTLIATANQGSEATYESGFVIDKFPISRPNLTFSTLTVSNMSPEDSSIYLCSVAGPSNEKLFFGSGTQLSVL.

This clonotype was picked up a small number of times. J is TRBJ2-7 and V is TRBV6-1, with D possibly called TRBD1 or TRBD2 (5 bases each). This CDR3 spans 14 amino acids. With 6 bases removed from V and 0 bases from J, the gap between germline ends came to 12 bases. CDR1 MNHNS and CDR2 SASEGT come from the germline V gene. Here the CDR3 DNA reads TGTGCCAGCAGGACCGGGGACCTCTCCTACGAGCAGTACTTC. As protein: CASRTGDLSYEQYF.

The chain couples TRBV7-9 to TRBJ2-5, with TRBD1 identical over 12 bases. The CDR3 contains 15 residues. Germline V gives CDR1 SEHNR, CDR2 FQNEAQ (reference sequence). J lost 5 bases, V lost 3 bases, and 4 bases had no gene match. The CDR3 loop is CASSFGTGGLETQYF. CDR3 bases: TGTGCCAGCAGCTTTGGGACAGGGGGCTTGGAGACCCAGTACTTC.

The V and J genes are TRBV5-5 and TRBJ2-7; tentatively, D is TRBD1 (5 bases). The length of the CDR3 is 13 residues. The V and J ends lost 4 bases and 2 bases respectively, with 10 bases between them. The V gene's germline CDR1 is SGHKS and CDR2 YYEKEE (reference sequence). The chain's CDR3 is CASSVRVAYEQYF. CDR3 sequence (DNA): TGTGCCAGCAGCGTCAGGGTAGCCTACGAGCAGTACTTC.

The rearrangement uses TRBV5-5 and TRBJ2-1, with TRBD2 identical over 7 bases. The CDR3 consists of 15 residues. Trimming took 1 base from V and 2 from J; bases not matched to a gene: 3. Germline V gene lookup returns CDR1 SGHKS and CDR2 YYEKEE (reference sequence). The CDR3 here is CASSLIAGAYNEQFF. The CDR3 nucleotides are TGTGCCAGCAGCTTGATCGCGGGAGCCTACAATGAGCAGTTCTTC.